These 10 T cell receptor beta chains originate from one sample sequenced in a study of T cell repertoires in cytomegalovirus infection. Each CDR3 protein gets one entry after TCRdb re-called the reads with MiXCR. Among about 180,000 distinct CDR3 sequences, roughly an eighth were seen once, and the ten largest hold roughly a quarter. The material sequenced was PBMCs. The receptors were sampled from a human donor in good health (CMV status not recorded). Some clones in this sample may be carry-over from other donors' samples.

This clonotype was recorded at least ten times. The chain carries TRBV7-2 and TRBJ1-2; D gene ambiguous. CDR3 size: 13 residues. In germline, CDR1 is SGHTA, CDR2 FQGNSA. Trimming took off 5 bases at V and 7 bases at J, with 14 bases between the two ends. CDR3 coding DNA: TGTGCCAGCAGCGTGCCTTTAAGGCCTGGCTACACCTTC. Amino acids: CASSVPLRPGYTF.

The V and J genes are TRBV19 and TRBJ1-2, with no clear D. The germline V gene has CDR1 LNHDA and CDR2 SQIVND (reference sequence). V shed 3 bases and J shed 4 bases, with 12 bases lying between them. The CDR3 is made up of 14 amino acids. The CDR3 sequence: CASSILFQVYGYTF. CDR3 coding DNA: TGTGCCAGTAGTATTTTGTTTCAGGTCTATGGCTACACCTTC.

This clonotype was detected ten times or more. The chain couples TRBV29-1 to TRBJ1-1; no reliable D call. The CDR3 extends over 11 amino acids. Trimming shortened V by 1 base and J by 13 bases, and 13 bases separated the two germline ends. The V gene's germline CDR1 is SQVTM and CDR2 ANQGSEA. The CDR3 nucleotides are TGCAGCGTTGAAGGAGCTCTGCATGTTTTCTTT. This encodes CSVEGALHVFF. The full variable domain, completed using reference TRBV29-1 and TRBJ1-1, is SAVISQKPSRDICQRGTSLTIQCQVDSQVTMMFWYRQQPGQSLTLIATANQGSEATYESGFVIDKFPISRPNLTFSTLTVSNMSPEDSSIYLCSVEGALHVFFGQGTRLTVV.

The chain recombines TRBV29-1 with TRBJ1-4, with a weak D call TRBD1 (6 bases). The CDR3 is 13 residues long. CDR1 is SQVTM and CDR2 is ANQGSEA in the germline V gene. The ends were cut back, 6 bases at V and 4 bases at J, with 12 bases in the middle. The DNA of the CDR3 is TGCAGCGTCCTACAGGGTGGTAATGAAAAACTGTTTTTT. Amino acids: CSVLQGGNEKLFF.

The chain links TRBV5-6 to TRBJ2-6, with a tentative D call TRBD2 (6 bases). This CDR3 spans 16 amino acids. Germline values: CDR1 SGHDT, CDR2 YYEEEE. V was pared by 3 bases and J by 0 bases, with 10 bases between. The chain's CDR3 is CASSSGLLSGANVLTF. For the CDR3, the DNA is TGTGCCAGCAGCTCGGGACTGCTCTCTGGGGCCAACGTCCTGACTTTC.

The sample holds a few counts of this clonotype. The chain joins TRBV9 to TRBJ1-2; 7 bases fit TRBD1. V gave up 3 bases and J gave up 7 bases; unmatched junction bases: 12. The CDR3 contains 15 residues. The germline V gene encodes CDR1 SGDLS and CDR2 YYNGEE. The DNA of the CDR3 is TGTGCCAGCAGCGGAGGACAGACAGGGTTCGGTGGCTACACCTTC. Translating gives CASSGGQTGFGGYTF.

This clonotype was detected ten times or more. This chain uses TRBV28 with TRBJ2-1, with 7 bases aligning to TRBD2. The CDR3 is 13 amino acids. The ends lost 6 bases at V and 2 bases at J; junction bases unmatched: 1. CDR1 MDHEN and CDR2 SYDVKM come from the germline V gene. The CDR3 protein is CASRAGAYNEQFF. CDR3 DNA sequence: TGTGCCAGCAGGGCGGGAGCCTACAATGAGCAGTTCTTC. The whole variable domain, remainder taken from reference TRBV28 and TRBJ2-1, is DVKVTQSSRYLVKRTGEKVFLECVQDMDHENMFWYRQDPGLGLRLIYFSYDVKMKEKGDIPEGYSVSREKKERFSLILESASTNQTSMYLCASRAGAYNEQFFGPGTRLTVL.

This clonotype came up a few times. The chain has TRBV19 and TRBJ1-1, with a possible D match to TRBD1 (5 bases). Germline V gives CDR1 LNHDA, CDR2 SQIVND (reference sequence). V gave up 7 bases and J gave up 7 bases, with 19 bases separating them. The CDR3 length is 14 residues. CDR3 coding DNA: TGTGCCAGTATCAGCCCAAGCAGGGATATTGAAGCTTTCTTT. Residues: CASISPSRDIEAFF.

The chain joins TRBV28 to TRBJ2-2; D unclear. V lost 9 bases and J 5 bases, leaving 13 bases between the germline ends. CDR3 length: 13 amino acids. The V gene's germline CDR1 is MDHEN and CDR2 SYDVKM. The CDR3 is CASSDLTTGELFF. The CDR3 nucleotides read TGTGCCAGTTCAGACCTCACAACCGGGGAGCTGTTTTTT.

This clonotype has more than one count but fewer than ten. The V and J genes are TRBV28 and TRBJ1-2; 9 nucleotides agree with TRBD1. The CDR3 consists of 14 residues. Germline assignment: CDR1 MDHEN and CDR2 SYDVKM. J lost 7 bases, V lost 6 bases, and 9 bases had no gene match. CDR3 nucleotide sequence: TGTGCCAGCAGAGTCCCGGGACAGGGTTCTGGCTACACCTTC. The encoded protein is CASRVPGQGSGYTF.